What follows are 14 T cell receptor beta chains derived from one specimen sequenced in a study of cytomegalovirus exposure and HLA in healthy donors. PCR primers comprised 60 Vbeta and 13 Jbeta primers. Repertoires were generated with immunoSEQ multiplex PCR, while TCRdb's copy carries only in-frame clones and drops some. This sample has roughly 80,000 clones; roughly 74% occur once, and the top ten carry 6% to 8%. The specimen sequenced was PBMCs. These receptors all come from a woman in her forties or fifties in good health and CMV-seropositive.

V usage is TRBV6-1 and J usage is TRBJ1-2, with 9 bases aligning to TRBD1. Germline CDR1 reads MNHNS; CDR2 reads SASEGT. The CDR3 is made up of 13 amino acids. The ends lost 11 bases at V and 3 bases at J; junction bases unmatched: 7. For the CDR3, the DNA is TGTGCCGGTAGACAGGGGGGGGACTATGGCTACACCTTC. Residues: CAGRQGGDYGYTF.

In its sample, this clone ranks as medium-sized. The chain has TRBV29-1 and TRBJ2-1; D possibly corresponds to TRBD2 (6 bases). With 4 bases removed from V and 7 bases from J, the gap between germline ends came to 11 bases. The length of the CDR3 is 12 residues. The V gene's germline CDR1 is SQVTM and CDR2 ANQGSEA. The CDR3 DNA reads TGCAGCGTTGCGCCCCGGGAGAATGAGCAGTTCTTC. Its protein product is CSVAPRENEQFF.

This clone was seen more than once but under ten times. The chain couples TRBV7-8 to TRBJ2-7; 13 positions match TRBD2. V gave up 3 bases and J gave up 2 bases; unmatched junction bases: 4. This CDR3 has 16 residues. CDR1 SGHVS and CDR2 FQNEAQ come from the germline V gene. The CDR3 coding sequence is TGTGCCAGCAGCTTGGGACTAGCGGGGTTAGCCTACGAGCAGTACTTC. It yields the protein CASSLGLAGLAYEQYF.

This rearrangement joins TRBV6-4 to TRBJ2-6; D gene unclear. This CDR3 has 16 residues. V dropped 2 bases and J dropped 3 bases, with 11 bases sitting between them. Germline loops: CDR1 MRHNA, CDR2 SNTAGT. CDR3 nucleotide sequence: TGTGCCAGCAGTGACCAAGCGACTGATGGGGCCAACGTCCTGACTTTC. Translating it yields CASSDQATDGANVLTF.

The chain has TRBV6-1 and TRBJ1-2; possible D gene TRBD1, 6 bases. Between the trimmed V and J ends, which lost 5 bases and 6 bases, there was a span of 19 bases. Germline V gives CDR1 MNHNS, CDR2 SASEGT. This CDR3 is built from 15 residues. In DNA form, the CDR3 reads TGTGCCAGCAGTCGGAACAGGGATGACCCCGATGGCTACACCTTC. The encoded protein is CASSRNRDDPDGYTF.

The V call is TRBV12-5, the J call TRBJ2-1; 11 bases fit TRBD2. V lost 5 bases and J lost 7; bases outside the gene matches: 1. The CDR3 is 13 amino acids. Germline-derived CDR1 and CDR2 are LGHNT and FRNRAP. CDR3 amino acids: CASGTSGSNEQFF. In DNA form, the CDR3 reads TGTGCTAGTGGTACTAGCGGGAGTAATGAGCAGTTCTTC. Drawing the rest from reference TRBV12-5 and TRBJ2-1, the complete variable domain is DARVTQTPRHKVTEMGQEVTMRCQPILGHNTVFWYRQTMMQGLELLAYFRNRAPLDDSGMPKDRFSAEMPDATLATLKIQPSEPRDSAVYFCASGTSGSNEQFFGPGTRLTVL.

The chain couples TRBV27 to TRBJ1-1, with 9 bases fitting TRBD1. CDR1 and CDR2 (germline): MNHEY, SMNVEV (reference sequence). The trim removed 3 bases at V and 3 bases at J, leaving 2 bases unmatched. CDR3 size: 14 residues. CDR3 nucleotide sequence: TGTGCCAGCAGTTTGAACAGGGGGCACACTGAAGCTTTCTTT. It codes for CASSLNRGHTEAFF.

The chain carries TRBV29-1 and TRBJ1-1, with D maybe TRBD1 (5 bases). The CDR3 is made up of 12 amino acids. Germline lookup yields CDR1 SQVTM and CDR2 ANQGSEA. V shed 5 bases and J shed 1 base, with 8 bases lying between them. The CDR3 DNA sequence: TGCAGCGTTCAGGGTCGGAACACTGAAGCTTTCTTT. Encoded protein: CSVQGRNTEAFF.

This rearrangement joins TRBV5-6 to TRBJ2-3, with D maybe TRBD2 (6 bases). The CDR3 loop spans 15 amino acids. V was clipped by 2 bases and J by 0 bases, with 10 bases between them. Germline V gene sequence: CDR1 SGHDT, CDR2 YYEEEE. This CDR3 reads CASSLGGISTDTQYF. The CDR3 nucleotides are TGTGCCAGCAGCTTAGGCGGGATCAGCACAGATACGCAGTATTTT.

The chain uses TRBV6-5 and TRBJ2-3, with 7 bases aligning to TRBD2. The CDR3 has 16 residues. V gave up 2 bases and J gave up 3 bases; unmatched junction bases: 8. The V gene's germline CDR1 is MNHEY and CDR2 SVGAGI. The CDR3 coding sequence is TGTGCCAGCAGTTACGGCCCTAGCGGTAGGACAGATACGCAGTATTTT. It translates to CASSYGPSGRTDTQYF.

The V call is TRBV10-3, the J call TRBJ1-1; TRBD1 matches at 8 bases. Germline trimming cut 2 bases from V and 5 bases from J; bases unmatched to any gene: 4. CDR1 is ENHRY, CDR2 SYGVKD, per germline. The CDR3 has 14 amino acids. The CDR3 bases are TGTGCCATCAGTGAGGGACAGGGTTATACTGAAGCTTTCTTT. Amino acid sequence: CAISEGQGYTEAFF.

This clone was observed a few times. The V call is TRBV27, the J call TRBJ2-7, with 8 positions matching TRBD1. The CDR3 is made up of 14 amino acids. Germline values: CDR1 MNHEY, CDR2 SMNVEV (reference sequence). J gave up 0 bases and V 6 bases, and 4 bases lay outside the gene matches. In DNA, the CDR3 is TGTGCCAGCAGCACAGGGGGGAGCTCCTACGAGCAGTACTTC. This translates into CASSTGGSSYEQYF.

This clone has a handful of counts. The chain uses TRBV10-2 and TRBJ2-7; TRBD1 agrees at 7 bases. Germline V CDR1 and CDR2: WSHSY, SAAADI. The CDR3 loop spans 14 amino acids. The ends lost 9 bases at V and 3 bases at J; junction bases unmatched: 11. CDR3: CASLTKDRLYEQYF. The CDR3 DNA follows: TGCGCCAGTCTGACGAAGGACAGGCTCTACGAGCAGTACTTC.

V gene TRBV27 combines with J gene TRBJ1-1; tentative D call: TRBD1 (6 bases). Germline V gives CDR1 MNHEY, CDR2 SMNVEV (reference sequence). The CDR3 sequence is 16 residues long. Trimming cost V 2 bases and J 0 bases, with 13 bases left between them. The CDR3 spells CASSLTQGYMNTEAFF. The CDR3 nucleotides are TGTGCCAGCAGTTTAACCCAGGGGTACATGAACACTGAAGCTTTCTTT.